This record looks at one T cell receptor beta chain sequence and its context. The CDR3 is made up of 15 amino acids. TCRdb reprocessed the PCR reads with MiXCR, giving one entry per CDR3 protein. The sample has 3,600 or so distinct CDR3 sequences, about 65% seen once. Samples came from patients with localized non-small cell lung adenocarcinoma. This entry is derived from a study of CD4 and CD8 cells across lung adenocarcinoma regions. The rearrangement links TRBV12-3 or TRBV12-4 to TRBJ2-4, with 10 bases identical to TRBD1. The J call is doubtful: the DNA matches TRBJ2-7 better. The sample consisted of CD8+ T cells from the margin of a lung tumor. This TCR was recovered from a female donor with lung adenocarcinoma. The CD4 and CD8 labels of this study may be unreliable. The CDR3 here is CASSPARDRGYEQYF. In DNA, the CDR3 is TGTGCCAGCAGCCCCGCCCGGGACAGGGGTTACGAGCAGTACTTC.